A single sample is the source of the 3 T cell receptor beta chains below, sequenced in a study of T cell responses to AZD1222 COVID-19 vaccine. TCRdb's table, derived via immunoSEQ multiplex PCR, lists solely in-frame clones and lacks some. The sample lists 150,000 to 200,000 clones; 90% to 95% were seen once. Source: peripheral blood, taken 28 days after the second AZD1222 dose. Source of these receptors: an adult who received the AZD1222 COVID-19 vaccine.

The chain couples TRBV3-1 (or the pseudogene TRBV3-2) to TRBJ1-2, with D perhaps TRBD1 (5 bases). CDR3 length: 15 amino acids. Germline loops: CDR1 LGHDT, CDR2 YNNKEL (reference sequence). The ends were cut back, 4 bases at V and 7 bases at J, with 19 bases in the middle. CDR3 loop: CASSRLGGEILGYTF. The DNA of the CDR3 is TGTGCCAGCAGCCGCCTCGGAGGGGAAATTCTTGGCTACACCTTC.

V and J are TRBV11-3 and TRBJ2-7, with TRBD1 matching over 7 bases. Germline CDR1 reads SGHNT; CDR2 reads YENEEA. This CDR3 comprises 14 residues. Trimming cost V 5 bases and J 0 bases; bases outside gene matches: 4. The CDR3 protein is CASSQGQSSYEQYF. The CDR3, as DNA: TGTGCCAGCAGCCAGGGACAGAGCTCCTACGAGCAGTACTTC.

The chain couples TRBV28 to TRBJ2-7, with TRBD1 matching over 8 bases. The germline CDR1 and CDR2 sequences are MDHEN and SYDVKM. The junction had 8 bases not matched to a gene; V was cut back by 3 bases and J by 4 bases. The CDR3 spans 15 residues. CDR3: CASSLSGGTWYEQYF. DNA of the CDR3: TGTGCCAGCAGTTTGTCAGGGGGCACTTGGTACGAGCAGTACTTC.